Below are 25 T cell receptor beta chains sequenced from a single sample in a study of identifying expanded T cells in peripheral blood. Produced via immunoSEQ multiplex PCR; TCRdb's table is partial and in-frame only. This table has approximately 100,000 clones, around nine tenths appearing once. Sequenced material: blood. Every receptor here comes from a person between 18 and 75 years old in good health.

The chain is built from TRBV2 and TRBJ2-7; D is unresolved. Looked up from germline, CDR1 is SNHLY and CDR2 is FYNNEI. The CDR3 is 14 residues long. Between the trimmed V and J ends, which lost 6 bases and 3 bases, there was a span of 15 bases. The CDR3 sequence: CASSEQGSHYEQYF. The CDR3 DNA reads as TGTGCCAGCAGCGAACAAGGGTCGCACTACGAGCAGTACTTC.

Worth noting for this clone: This specimen includes other DNA sequences encoding the same CDR3. The gene calls are TRBV4-3 and TRBJ2-7; D unresolved. From germline, CDR1 is LGHNA and CDR2 YSLEER. Deletions cut 0 bases from V and 1 base from J, with 10 bases between. There are 15 residues in the CDR3. The CDR3 reads CASSQDLGSSYEQYF. CDR3 coding DNA: TGCGCCAGCAGCCAAGATCTCGGGTCTTCCTACGAGCAGTACTTC.

This chain links TRBV2 with TRBJ2-1, with 9 bases fitting TRBD1. V gave up 7 bases and J gave up 9 bases; unmatched junction bases: 13. Germline V gene data show CDR1 as SNHLY and CDR2 as FYNNEI. This CDR3 has 15 residues. As DNA, the CDR3 is TGTGCCAGCACTAGGGGGGGACAGGGCTATGGTGAGCAGTTCTTC. Protein sequence: CASTRGGQGYGEQFF.

This rearrangement joins TRBV5-1 to TRBJ1-3; D is ambiguous. Germline values: CDR1 SGHRS, CDR2 YFSETQ. The ends were cut back, 4 bases at V and 10 bases at J, with 18 bases in the middle. The CDR3 contains 14 residues. CDR3 sequence: CASSEIPGQQTIYF. CDR3 nucleotides: TGCGCCAGCAGCGAAATACCGGGCCAGCAAACCATATATTTT.

The chain combines TRBV2 with TRBJ2-7; D may match TRBD1 or TRBD2 (5 bases each). The length of the CDR3 is 13 residues. The germline gives CDR1 SNHLY, CDR2 FYNNEI. Trimming took 6 bases from V and 6 from J, leaving 15 bases between them. The CDR3 protein is CASRLEGQGEQYF. CDR3 DNA: TGTGCCAGCAGGCTCGAGGGGCAGGGCGAGCAGTACTTC.

The J gene is TRBJ2-7, the V gene TRBV1; TRBD2 is the table's D call and was not checked against the DNA. TRBV1 is classified as a pseudogene. The CDR3 has 19 amino acids. The CDR3 bases are TGCACCAGCAGCCCACCAGGGGTATTGGGGGGGGTGGCATACTACGAGCAGTACTTC. Encoded protein: CTSSPPGVLGGVAYYEQYF.

The J gene is TRBJ2-7, the V gene TRBV10-3; D may correspond to TRBD1 or TRBD2 (5 bases each). The CDR3 consists of 14 residues. The germline V gene has CDR1 ENHRY and CDR2 SYGVKD. Trimming removed 0 bases from V and 13 bases from J, with 19 bases in between. CDR3 nucleotides: TGTGCCATCAGTGAGTCCTGGGACGCACGGGGTATTTACTTC. Its protein is CAISESWDARGIYF.

The genes are TRBV15 and TRBJ1-5, with D possibly being TRBD1 (5 bases). The CDR3 totals 13 residues. In germline, CDR1 is LNHNV, CDR2 YYDKDF (reference sequence). V shed 11 bases and J shed 0 bases, with 11 bases lying between them. The CDR3: CAVARDSNQPQHF. Written as DNA, the CDR3 is TGTGCCGTCGCCAGGGATAGCAATCAGCCCCAGCATTTT.

The genes are TRBV4-1 and TRBJ1-6; D is ambiguous. The CDR3 is 15 residues long. V shed 4 bases and J shed 3 bases, with 10 bases lying between them. Per the germline V gene, CDR1 is MGHRA and CDR2 is YSYEKL. The CDR3 protein is CASSPTSGYNSPLHF. The CDR3 region has the DNA TGCGCCAGCAGCCCCACGTCGGGCTATAATTCACCCCTCCACTTT.

V gene TRBV28 combines with J gene TRBJ2-7, with 8 bases fitting TRBD1. The CDR3 is 12 amino acids. The V and J ends lost 10 bases and 3 bases, in that order; junction bases with no gene match: 5. Germline V lookup: CDR1 MDHEN, CDR2 SYDVKM. The CDR3 here is CAIAGQVYEQYF. Written as DNA, the CDR3 is TGTGCCATCGCGGGACAGGTCTACGAGCAGTACTTC.

V is TRBV7-9 and J is TRBJ1-5; D call uncertain. Trimming took off 3 bases at V and 6 bases at J, with 9 bases between the two ends. Germline V gives CDR1 SEHNR, CDR2 FQNEAQ (reference sequence). The CDR3 runs 13 residues. The CDR3 DNA follows: TGTGCCAGCAGCTTGACTTTAGGTCAGCCCCAGCATTTT. Amino acids: CASSLTLGQPQHF.

The chain recombines TRBV19 with TRBJ1-2; weak D call: TRBD1 (5 bases). Trimming shortened V by 10 bases and J by 3 bases, and 18 bases separated the two germline ends. Germline assignment: CDR1 LNHDA and CDR2 SQIVND (reference sequence). The CDR3 loop spans 14 amino acids. CDR3 sequence (DNA): TGTGCCATGCAAGGATGGGACGCTCACTATGGCTACACCTTC. Its translation is CAMQGWDAHYGYTF.

This clone was detected once. This sequence joins TRBV27 and TRBJ2-2; D may be TRBD1 (6 bases). CDR1 is MNHEY, CDR2 SMNVEV, per germline (reference sequence). The CDR3 covers 17 residues. Trimming stripped 6 bases from V and 3 bases from J, with 20 bases between. The CDR3 loop reads CASSLIQGRGDTGELFF. The DNA for the CDR3 is TGTGCCAGCAGCCTAATACAGGGACGTGGGGACACCGGGGAGCTGTTTTTT.

V is TRBV28 and J is TRBJ1-6, with D unresolved. The CDR3 loop spans 11 amino acids. The V gene's germline CDR1 is MDHEN and CDR2 SYDVKM. Trimming removed 2 bases from V and 11 bases from J, with 4 bases in between. CDR3 nucleotides: TGTGCCAGCAGTTTAGGGACACCCCTCCACTTT. It is translated as CASSLGTPLHF.

The chain couples TRBV19 to TRBJ2-2; D may be TRBD1 (5 bases). The CDR3 is made up of 13 amino acids. CDR1 is LNHDA, CDR2 SQIVND, per germline (reference sequence). V was shortened by 0 bases and J by 7 bases, with 6 bases between the two germline ends. CDR3 in DNA: TGTGCCAGTAGTATAGATCAGGGCGGGGAGCTGTTTTTT. It specifies CASSIDQGGELFF.

The rearrangement links TRBV19 to TRBJ2-7; 11 positions agree with TRBD2. The CDR3 sequence is 16 residues long. The germline V gene has CDR1 LNHDA and CDR2 SQIVND (reference sequence). The J segment lost 2 bases and the V segment lost 2 bases, leaving 5 bases of the junction unmatched. The CDR3 sequence: CASSITRLAGTYEQYF. The CDR3 DNA reads TGTGCCAGTAGTATAACCAGACTAGCGGGGACCTACGAGCAGTACTTC.

The V call is TRBV11-2, the J call TRBJ1-5; D remains ambiguous. Germline loops: CDR1 SGHAT, CDR2 FQNNGV. V lost 2 bases and J lost 3, with 5 bases in between. There are 13 residues in the CDR3. In nucleotides, the CDR3 is TGTGCCAGCAGCTTATCATTCAATCAGCCCCAGCATTTT. Amino acid sequence: CASSLSFNQPQHF.

This clone was observed a handful of times. The chain is built from TRBV28 and TRBJ1-5; 9 bases agree with TRBD1. The CDR3 totals 16 residues. Germline V lookup: CDR1 MDHEN, CDR2 SYDVKM. V trimming: 4 bases; J trimming: 5 bases; junction bases outside the gene matches: 9. CDR3 sequence: CASSSPGQGWHQPQHF. CDR3 coding DNA: TGTGCCAGCAGTTCCCCGGGACAGGGATGGCATCAGCCCCAGCATTTT. The entire variable domain, with the rest obtained from reference TRBV28 and TRBJ1-5, is as follows: DVKVTQSSRYLVKRTGEKVFLECVQDMDHENMFWYRQDPGLGLRLIYFSYDVKMKEKGDIPEGYSVSREKKERFSLILESASTNQTSMYLCASSSPGQGWHQPQHFGDGTRLSIL.

The rearrangement uses TRBV28 and TRBJ2-3; D is uncertain. The CDR3 runs to 15 residues. The V gene lost 8 bases and the J gene lost 2 bases, with 17 bases spanning the gap. Germline-derived CDR1 and CDR2 are MDHEN and SYDVKM. The CDR3 DNA reads as TGTGCCAGCCACCCGCCGGGCCCATCCACAGATACGCAGTATTTT. As protein: CASHPPGPSTDTQYF.

This sequence joins TRBV10-3 and TRBJ1-4; unclear D gene. The V gene's germline CDR1 is ENHRY and CDR2 SYGVKD. Trimming took 3 bases from V and 8 from J, leaving 10 bases between them. The CDR3 totals 13 residues. This chain's CDR3 is CAISDRSLEKLFF. CDR3 DNA: TGTGCCATCAGTGACCGGTCACTCGAAAAACTGTTTTTT.

V is TRBV30 and J is TRBJ1-1, with D possibly TRBD1 on 5 matching bases. Per germline, CDR1 GTSNPN and CDR2 SVGIG (reference sequence). This CDR3 comprises 15 residues. Trimming shortened V by 2 bases and J by 0 bases, and 13 bases separated the two germline ends. The CDR3 DNA reads TGTGCCTGGAGTCGACAGCCCACGATGAACACTGAAGCTTTCTTT. It is translated as CAWSRQPTMNTEAFF.

The chain is built from TRBV4-2 and TRBJ2-1, with 10 bases lining up with TRBD1. Trimming removed 1 base from V and 6 bases from J; junction bases left unmatched: 3. The CDR3 loop spans 15 amino acids. Germline-derived CDR1 and CDR2 are LGHNA and YNFKEQ. CDR3 nucleotides: TGTGCCAGCAGCCAAGGACAGGGGGCCATCAATGAGCAGTTCTTC. It encodes CASSQGQGAINEQFF.

The CDR3 sequence: CASSVGIYNEQFF. CDR3 coding DNA: TGTGCCAGCAGCGTAGGGATCTACAATGAGCAGTTCTTC. The chain carries TRBV9 and TRBJ2-1, with D unclear. V lost 0 bases, J lost 3 bases, and 4 bases lay in between. Per the germline V gene, CDR1 is SGDLS and CDR2 is YYNGEE. CDR3 length: 13 amino acids.

With respect to this clone: The sample contains more than one DNA sequence encoding this CDR3. The J gene is TRBJ1-6, the V gene TRBV5-4; tentative D call: TRBD1 (5 bases). Germline CDR1 SGHNT, CDR2 YYREEE (reference sequence). V lost 4 bases and J lost 0, with 8 bases in between. This CDR3 contains 15 residues. CDR3 protein: CASSTDSSYNSPLHF. The CDR3 coding sequence is TGTGCCAGCAGCACCGACAGCTCCTATAATTCACCCCTCCACTTT.

The CDR3 sequence is CASRSTGSEAFF. In nucleotides, the CDR3 is TGCGCCAGCAGGTCGACAGGGTCTGAAGCTTTCTTT. This sequence joins TRBV5-1 and TRBJ1-1, with TRBD1 identical over 7 bases. CDR1 SGHRS and CDR2 YFSETQ come from the germline V gene. The trim removed 5 bases at V and 6 bases at J, leaving 4 bases unmatched. This CDR3 is built from 12 residues.